Listed below are T cell receptor beta chains from one sample, sequenced in a study of cytomegalovirus exposure and HLA in healthy donors. TCRdb's copy holds only in-frame clones and misses some; the assay was immunoSEQ multiplex PCR. The sample has about 190,000 clones; approximately 82% are singletons. Sequenced input: PBMCs. The receptors originated from a woman younger than 35 in good health and CMV-seronegative. Each CDR3 is given with its conserved first and last residue. The D gene is left open where the match is weak. Expanded clones get a size class; other rows say once, few or many, or leave the size out.

size: NA; J: TRBJ2-3; V: TRBV10-3; D: TRBD2; CDR3: CAITPGGSTDTQYF; DNA: TGTGCCATCACCCCGGGAGGGAGCACAGATACGCAGTATTTT
size: NA; J: TRBJ1-6; V: TRBV18; D: TRBD1; CDR3: CASSSDRGSPLHF; DNA: TGTGCCAGCTCGTCGGACAGGGGTTCACCCCTCCACTTT
size: NA; J: TRBJ1-2; V: TRBV25-1; D: NA; CDR3: CASSEAGTTYGYTF; DNA: TGTGCCAGCAGTGAAGCCGGGACAACCTATGGCTACACCTTC
size: few; J: TRBJ2-6; V: TRBV7-2; D: NA; CDR3: CASSSAGANVLTF; DNA: TGTGCCAGCAGCTCCGCTGGGGCCAACGTCCTGACTTTC
size: NA; J: TRBJ2-1; V: TRBV11-3; D: NA; CDR3: CASSLNLYSEQFF; DNA: TGTGCCAGCAGCTTAAATCTGTACTCTGAGCAGTTCTTC
size: NA; J: TRBJ1-5; V: TRBV30; D: NA; CDR3: CAWSPTGPLRGQPQHF; DNA: TGTGCCTGGAGTCCTACGGGCCCTCTCAGGGGTCAGCCCCAGCATTTT
size: NA; J: TRBJ1-4; V: TRBV19; D: TRBD1; CDR3: CASSPGQGDVGKLFF; DNA: TGTGCCAGTAGTCCGGGACAGGGGGACGTTGGAAAACTGTTTTTT
size: NA; J: TRBJ2-1; V: TRBV5-4; D: TRBD1; CDR3: CASSSLDGTGWREQFF; DNA: TGTGCCAGCAGCTCCCTGGACGGGACAGGGTGGCGTGAGCAGTTCTTC
size: NA; J: TRBJ1-2; V: TRBV5-1; D: NA; CDR3: CASSLGAHYGYTF; DNA: TGCGCCAGCAGCTTGGGGGCCCACTATGGCTACACCTTC
size: NA; J: TRBJ1-5; V: TRBV18; D: NA; CDR3: CASSPPTGGPQPQHF; DNA: TGTGCCAGCTCACCACCGACGGGGGGCCCTCAGCCCCAGCATTTT
size: NA; J: TRBJ1-1; V: TRBV9; D: NA; CDR3: CASSVGGMNTEAFF; DNA: TGTGCCAGCAGCGTAGGGGGCATGAACACTGAAGCTTTCTTT
size: few; J: TRBJ2-3; V: TRBV4-1; D: NA; CDR3: CASSQYRRNTDTQYF; DNA: TGCGCCAGCAGCCAATACAGGCGTAACACAGATACGCAGTATTTT
size: NA; J: TRBJ1-3; V: TRBV11-3; D: TRBD1; CDR3: CASSLALGTVSSGNTIYF; DNA: TGTGCCAGCAGCTTAGCCCTCGGGACAGTGAGCTCTGGAAACACCATATATTTT
size: NA; J: TRBJ1-5; V: TRBV5-8; D: NA; CDR3: CASSLDRHARNQPQHF; DNA: TGTGCCAGCAGCTTGGATCGCCATGCCAGGAATCAGCCCCAGCATTTT
size: once; J: TRBJ1-5; V: TRBV27; D: TRBD1; CDR3: CASSPLVDRVLYSNQPQHF; DNA: TGTGCCAGCAGTCCTCTCGTGGACAGGGTTCTTTATAGCAATCAGCCCCAGCATTTT
size: NA; J: TRBJ1-4; V: TRBV7-9; D: NA; CDR3: CASSLGGGSNEKLFF; DNA: TGTGCCAGCAGCTTAGGCGGGGGATCAAATGAAAAACTGTTTTTT
size: NA; J: TRBJ2-5; V: TRBV5-1; D: TRBD2; CDR3: CASSRMGGETQYF; DNA: TGCGCCAGCAGCCGGATGGGGGGGGAGACCCAGTACTTC
size: NA; J: TRBJ1-3; V: TRBV4-3; D: NA; CDR3: CASSQDPVGLSGNTIYF; DNA: TGCGCCAGCAGCCAAGACCCGGTGGGGCTCTCTGGAAACACCATATATTTT
size: NA; J: TRBJ2-1; V: TRBV25-1; D: NA; CDR3: CASSEFGRTGYNEQFF; DNA: TGTGCCAGCAGTGAATTTGGTCGGACGGGGTACAATGAGCAGTTCTTC
size: NA; J: TRBJ1-2; V: TRBV25-1; D: NA; CDR3: CASSARDQAYGYTF; DNA: TGTGCCAGCAGTGCGAGGGATCAGGCGTACGGCTACACCTTC
size: NA; J: TRBJ2-1; V: TRBV5-1; D: TRBD2; CDR3: CASCWGDSGRINEQFF; DNA: TGCGCCAGCTGCTGGGGTGATAGCGGGAGGATCAATGAGCAGTTCTTC
size: few; J: TRBJ2-7; V: TRBV7-8; D: NA; CDR3: CASSLGRGRDYEQYF; DNA: TGTGCCAGCAGCTTAGGCAGAGGGCGGGACTACGAGCAGTACTTC
size: few; J: TRBJ1-1; V: TRBV4-3; D: NA; CDR3: CASSQGKNTEAFF; DNA: TGCGCCAGCAGCCAAGGTAAGAACACTGAAGCTTTCTTT
size: NA; J: TRBJ2-3; V: TRBV4-3; D: NA; CDR3: CASSQDLQGWSTDTQYF; DNA: TGCGCCAGCAGCCAAGATCTACAGGGTTGGAGCACAGATACGCAGTATTTT
size: NA; J: TRBJ2-3; V: TRBV5-1; D: NA; CDR3: CASSLERPVTDTQYF; DNA: TGCGCCAGCAGCTTGGAGCGTCCGGTCACAGATACGCAGTATTTT
size: NA; J: TRBJ2-5; V: TRBV28; D: TRBD2; CDR3: CASSPRESGNQETQYF; DNA: TGTGCCAGCAGTCCCCGGGAGAGCGGGAACCAAGAGACCCAGTACTTC
size: NA; J: TRBJ1-5; V: TRBV19; D: NA; CDR3: CASSIDEGGGRPQHF; DNA: TGTGCCAGTAGTATAGATGAAGGGGGTGGACGGCCCCAGCATTTT
size: NA; J: TRBJ2-3; V: TRBV30; D: NA; CDR3: CAWEGVGRKKGIDTQYF; DNA: TGTGCCTGGGAGGGGGTGGGGCGGAAAAAGGGGATTGATACGCAGTATTTT
size: few; J: TRBJ2-6; V: TRBV5-4; D: NA; CDR3: CASSLTRAGANVLTF; DNA: TGTGCCAGCAGCTTAACCAGGGCTGGGGCCAACGTCCTGACTTTC